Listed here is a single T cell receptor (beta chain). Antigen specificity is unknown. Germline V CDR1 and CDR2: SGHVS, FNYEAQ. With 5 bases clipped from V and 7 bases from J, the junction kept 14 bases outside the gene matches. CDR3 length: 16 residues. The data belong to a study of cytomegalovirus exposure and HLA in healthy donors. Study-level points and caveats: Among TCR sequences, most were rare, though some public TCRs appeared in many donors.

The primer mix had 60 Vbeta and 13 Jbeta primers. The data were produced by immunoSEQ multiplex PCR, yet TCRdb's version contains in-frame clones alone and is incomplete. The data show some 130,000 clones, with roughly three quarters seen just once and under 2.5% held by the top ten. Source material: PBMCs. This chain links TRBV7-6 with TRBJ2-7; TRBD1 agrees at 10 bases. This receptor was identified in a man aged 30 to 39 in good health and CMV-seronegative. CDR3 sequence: CASSRGTGDHLREQYF. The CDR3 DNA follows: TGTGCCAGCAGCAGAGGGACAGGGGATCACCTTAGGGAGCAGTACTTC.